The T cell receptor (beta chain) under discussion was sequenced for a study of shared clonotypes between healthy human individuals. The CDR3 spans 16 residues. J gave up 0 bases and V 6 bases, and 6 bases lay outside the gene matches. CDR1 and CDR2 (germline): SEHNR, FQNEAQ (reference sequence). Negatively enriched CD4+ T cells were divided by CD45RA into naive and memory. Study-level results: Tissue TCR repertoires likely differ from these blood-only repertoires.

Produced via immunoSEQ multiplex PCR; TCRdb's table is partial and in-frame only. The sample carries some 2,500,000 clones, 92% recorded once. With respect to this clone: Its antigen is not identified.

The sequence came from a man in his late teens or twenties in good health. Some clones in this sample may be carry-over from other donors' samples. V usage is TRBV7-9 and J usage is TRBJ2-3; 10 bases fit TRBD2. Sequencing input: naive CD4+ T cells from PBMCs. Subset reported: CD45RA+ positively selected. The CDR3 protein is CASRPRTSGSTDTQYF. CDR3 bases: TGTGCCAGCAGGCCCAGGACTAGCGGCAGCACAGATACGCAGTATTTT.